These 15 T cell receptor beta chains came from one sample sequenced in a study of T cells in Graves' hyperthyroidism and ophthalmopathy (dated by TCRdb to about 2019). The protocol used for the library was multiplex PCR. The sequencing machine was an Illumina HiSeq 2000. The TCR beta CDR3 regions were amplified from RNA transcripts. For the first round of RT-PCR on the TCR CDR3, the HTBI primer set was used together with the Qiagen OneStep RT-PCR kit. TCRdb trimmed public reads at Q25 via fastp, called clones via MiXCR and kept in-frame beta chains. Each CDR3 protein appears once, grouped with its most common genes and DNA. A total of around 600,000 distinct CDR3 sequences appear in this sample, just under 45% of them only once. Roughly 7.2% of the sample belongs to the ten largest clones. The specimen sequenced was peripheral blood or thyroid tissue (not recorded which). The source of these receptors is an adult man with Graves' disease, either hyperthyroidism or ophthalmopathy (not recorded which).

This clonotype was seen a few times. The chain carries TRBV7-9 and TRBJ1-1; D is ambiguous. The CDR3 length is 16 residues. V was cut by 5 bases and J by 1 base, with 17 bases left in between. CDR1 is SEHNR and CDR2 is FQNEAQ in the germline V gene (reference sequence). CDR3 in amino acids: CASSQAVGNGNTEAFF. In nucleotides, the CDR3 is TGTGCCAGCAGCCAAGCCGTGGGAAACGGGAACACTGAAGCTTTCTTT.

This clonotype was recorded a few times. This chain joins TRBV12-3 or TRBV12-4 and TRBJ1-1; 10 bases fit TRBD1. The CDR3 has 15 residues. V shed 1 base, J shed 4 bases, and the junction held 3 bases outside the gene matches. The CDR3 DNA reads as TGTGCCAGCAGTTTAGGGACAGGGGGGTCCACTGAAGCTTTCTTT. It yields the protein CASSLGTGGSTEAFF.

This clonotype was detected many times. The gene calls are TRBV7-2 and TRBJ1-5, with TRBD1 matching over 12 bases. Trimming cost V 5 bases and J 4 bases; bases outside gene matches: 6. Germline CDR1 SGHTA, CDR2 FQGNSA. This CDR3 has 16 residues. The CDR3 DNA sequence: TGTGCCAGCAGCCATCGGGACAGGGGGCCTAATCAGCCCCAGCATTTT. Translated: CASSHRDRGPNQPQHF.

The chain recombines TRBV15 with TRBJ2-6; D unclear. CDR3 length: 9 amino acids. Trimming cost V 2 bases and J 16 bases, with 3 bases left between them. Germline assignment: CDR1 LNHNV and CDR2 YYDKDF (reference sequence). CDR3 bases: TGTGCCACCAGCAGACCTCTGACTTTC. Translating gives CATSRPLTF.

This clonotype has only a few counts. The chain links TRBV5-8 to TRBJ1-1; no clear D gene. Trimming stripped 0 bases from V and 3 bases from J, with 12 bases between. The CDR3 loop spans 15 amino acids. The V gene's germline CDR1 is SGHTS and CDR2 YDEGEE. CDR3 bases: TGTGCCAGCAGCTTGGAGTGGGGAAGGGACACTGAAGCTTTCTTT. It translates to CASSLEWGRDTEAFF.

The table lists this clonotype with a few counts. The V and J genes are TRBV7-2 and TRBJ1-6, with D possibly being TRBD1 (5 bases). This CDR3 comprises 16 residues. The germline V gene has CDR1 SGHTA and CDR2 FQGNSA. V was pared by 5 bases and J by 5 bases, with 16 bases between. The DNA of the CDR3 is TGTGCCAGCAGCCAAAAGCTAGGGGAAAATAATTCACCCCTCCACTTT. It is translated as CASSQKLGENNSPLHF.

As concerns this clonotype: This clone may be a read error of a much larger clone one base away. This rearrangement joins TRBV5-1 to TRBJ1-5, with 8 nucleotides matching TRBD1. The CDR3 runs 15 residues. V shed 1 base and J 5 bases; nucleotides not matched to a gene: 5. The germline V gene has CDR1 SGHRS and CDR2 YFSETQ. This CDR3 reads CASSLNGQGYQPQHF. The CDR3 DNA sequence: TGCGCCAGCAGCTTGAACGGACAGGGCTATCAGCCCCAGCATTTT.

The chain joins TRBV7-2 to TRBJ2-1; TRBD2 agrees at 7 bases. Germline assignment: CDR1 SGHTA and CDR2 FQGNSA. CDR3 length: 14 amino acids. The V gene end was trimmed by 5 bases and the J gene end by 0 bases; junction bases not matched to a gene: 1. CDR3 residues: CASSPSGSYNEQFF. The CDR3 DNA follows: TGTGCCAGCAGCCCTAGCGGCTCCTACAATGAGCAGTTCTTC.

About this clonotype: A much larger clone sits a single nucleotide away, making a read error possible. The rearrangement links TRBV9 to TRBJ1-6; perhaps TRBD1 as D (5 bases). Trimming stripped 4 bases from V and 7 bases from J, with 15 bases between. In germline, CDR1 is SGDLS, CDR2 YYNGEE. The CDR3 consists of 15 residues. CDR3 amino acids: CASSLDGQRNSPLHF. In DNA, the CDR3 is TGTGCCAGCAGCTTAGACGGACAACGGAATTCACCCCTCCACTTT.

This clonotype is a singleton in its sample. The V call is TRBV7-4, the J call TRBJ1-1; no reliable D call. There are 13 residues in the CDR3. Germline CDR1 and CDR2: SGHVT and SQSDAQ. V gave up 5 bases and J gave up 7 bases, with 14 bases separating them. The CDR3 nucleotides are TGTGCCAGCAGCCAAGTGGCCGGCCTTGAAGCTTTCTTT. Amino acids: CASSQVAGLEAFF.

The CDR3 nucleotides read TGCGCCAGCAGTGCGAGGGACGGTAATGAAAAACTGTTTTTT. Translation gives CASSARDGNEKLFF. This sequence joins TRBV10-2 and TRBJ1-4, with D tentatively TRBD1 (5 bases). Germline CDR1 and CDR2: WSHSY and SAAADI. The V end was cut by 4 bases, the J end by 4 bases, with 10 bases between. This CDR3 is 14 amino acids long.

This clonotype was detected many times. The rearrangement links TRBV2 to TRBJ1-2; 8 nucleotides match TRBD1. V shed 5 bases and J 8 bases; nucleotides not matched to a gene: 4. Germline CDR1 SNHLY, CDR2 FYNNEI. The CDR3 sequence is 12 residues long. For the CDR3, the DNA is TGTGCCAGCAGTAAGACAGGGGAAGGCTACACCTTC. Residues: CASSKTGEGYTF.

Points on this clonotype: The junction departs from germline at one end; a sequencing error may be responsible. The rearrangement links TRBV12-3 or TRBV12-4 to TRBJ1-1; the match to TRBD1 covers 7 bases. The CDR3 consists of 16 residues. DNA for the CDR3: TGTGCTAGCAGAAGGTCGACAGGGACAACGAACACTGAAGCTTTCTTT. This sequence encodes CASRRSTGTTNTEAFF.

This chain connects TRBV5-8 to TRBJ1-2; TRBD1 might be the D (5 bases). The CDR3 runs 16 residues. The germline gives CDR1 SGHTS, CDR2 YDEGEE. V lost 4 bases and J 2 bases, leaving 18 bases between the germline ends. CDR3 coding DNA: TGTGCCAGCAGCCGAAGAGGAGGGGCTCTAAACTATGGCTACACCTTC. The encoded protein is CASSRRGGALNYGYTF. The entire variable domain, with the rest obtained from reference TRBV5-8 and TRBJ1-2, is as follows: EAGVTQSPTHLIKTRGQQATLRCSPISGHTSVYWYQQALGLGLQFLLWYDEGEERNRGNFPPRFSGRQFPNYSSELNVNALELEDSALYLCASSRRGGALNYGYTFGSGTRLTVV.

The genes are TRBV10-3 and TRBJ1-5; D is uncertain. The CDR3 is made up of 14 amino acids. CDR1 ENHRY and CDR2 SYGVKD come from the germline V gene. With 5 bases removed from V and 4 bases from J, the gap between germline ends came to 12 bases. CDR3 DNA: TGTGCCATCAGTACCGGGCTTGGAAATCAGCCCCAGCATTTT. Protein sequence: CAISTGLGNQPQHF.